This TCR beta chain was captured in a study of spatial heterogeneity in lung cancer. General study findings and limits: Tumoral mutation counts were tracked by counts of expanded intratumoral alpha and beta TCRs.

Time point meaning: sample taken at primary tumor resection. TCRdb passed the 5' RACE reads through MiXCR, listing each CDR3 protein once. The sample shows under 7,000 distinct CDR3 sequences, around 3% of them seen only once. The ends were cut back, 5 bases at V and 7 bases at J, with 18 bases in the middle. CDR3 length equals 15 residues. Germline CDR1 MNHEY, CDR2 SVGAGI. This clonotype has at least ten counts. Its target is not known. This receptor was obtained from a male donor with early-stage non-small cell lung cancer. The gene calls are TRBV6-5 and TRBJ2-1; D not resolved. This specimen was lung tumor tissue, taken at surgery. The CDR3 bases are TGTGCCAGCAGTCCTACCTCACTGGGGAAGAATGAGCAGTTCTTC. Translated: CASSPTSLGKNEQFF.